This T cell receptor (beta chain) is drawn from a study of shared clonotypes between healthy human individuals. TCRdb's table, derived via immunoSEQ multiplex PCR, lists solely in-frame clones and lacks some. Of around 1.9 million clones listed, about 92% are singletons. Naive CD8 cells, CD45RO-negative and positively selected for CCR7, excluded terminally differentiated effector memory CD45RA+ cells. Sequencing was performed on naive CD8+ T cells from PBMCs. This TCR was sampled from a man aged 18 to 30 in good health. Some clones in this sample may be carry-over from other donors' samples.

CDR3 sequence: CASTQIRPYEQYF. CDR3 coding DNA: TGTGCCAGCACGCAGATTCGGCCGTACGAGCAGTACTTC. This chain connects TRBV6-1 to TRBJ2-7; D uncertain. Germline V gives CDR1 MNHNS, CDR2 SASEGT. The V gene lost 7 bases and the J gene lost 4 bases, with 14 bases spanning the gap. The CDR3 is 13 residues long.